Listed here are 7 T cell receptor beta chains from one sample, sequenced in a study of Graves' ophthalmopathy and Graves' hyperthyroidism. Amplified material comprised TCR beta CDR3 regions derived from RNA transcripts. In the first round, RT-PCR was carried out with HTBI primers, and a multiplex PCR formed the second round. TCRdb processed the multiplex PCR reads anew with MiXCR; each CDR3 protein has one entry. The sample consists of about 500,000 distinct CDR3 sequences, less than 45% of them appearing once. Specimen: peripheral blood or thyroid tissue (not recorded which). These receptors originate from an adult man with Graves' hyperthyroidism.

Ten or more counts support this clonotype. The chain recombines TRBV19 with TRBJ1-2; TRBD1 matches at 8 bases. Germline V gene lookup returns CDR1 LNHDA and CDR2 SQIVND (reference sequence). V was clipped by 6 bases and J by 0 bases; unmatched bases: 9. This CDR3 region has 16 residues. The CDR3 reads CASSPNRQGPNYGYTF. CDR3 DNA: TGTGCCAGTAGCCCAAACCGACAGGGGCCTAACTATGGCTACACCTTC.

This clonotype occurred many times. V usage is TRBV13 and J usage is TRBJ2-7; D uncertain. In germline, CDR1 is PRHDT, CDR2 FYEKMQ (reference sequence). There are 13 residues in the CDR3. The V end was cut by 5 bases, the J end by 6 bases, with 14 bases between. The DNA of the CDR3 is TGTGCCAGCAGCCTACTCCGGGCGTTCGAGCAGTACTTC. This gives the protein CASSLLRAFEQYF.

Many counts were recorded for this clonotype. This chain connects TRBV5-1 to TRBJ2-7; 8 bases map to TRBD1. CDR3 size: 14 residues. The ends lost 2 bases at V and 7 bases at J; junction bases unmatched: 8. Looked up from germline, CDR1 is SGHRS and CDR2 is YFSETQ. The CDR3 coding sequence is TGCGCCAGCAGCTTAGATCAGGGGGCGAGGGAGCAGTACTTC. Residues: CASSLDQGAREQYF.

The sample holds many counts of this clonotype. CDR3 sequence (DNA): TGTGCCACCAGTGATACCGGGACAGGGTCCTCCGCAGCTTTCTTT. Amino acids: CATSDTGTGSSAAFF. This chain links TRBV24-1 with TRBJ1-1; TRBD1 matches at 9 bases. This CDR3 contains 15 residues. With V trimmed by 3 bases and J by 10 bases, 11 bases remained unmatched. Germline V gives CDR1 KGHDR, CDR2 SFDVKD.

There are a few counts of this clonotype. The rearrangement uses TRBV29-1 and TRBJ2-3; D is tentatively TRBD1 or TRBD2 (7 bases each). V lost 6 bases and J lost 2, with 15 bases in between. The CDR3 consists of 14 residues. Germline lookup yields CDR1 SQVTM and CDR2 ANQGSEA. The CDR3 spells CSVTSGGVTDTQYF. The CDR3 bases are TGCAGCGTCACCTCAGGGGGGGTCACAGATACGCAGTATTTT.

CDR3 sequence reads: CSTRLATFSETQYF. The CDR3 DNA sequence: TGCAGTACACGACTAGCAACCTTTTCGGAGACCCAGTACTTC. The chain carries TRBV29-1 and TRBJ2-5, with 7 bases matching TRBD2. The CDR3 sequence is 14 residues long. From germline, CDR1 is SQVTM and CDR2 ANQGSEA.

This clonotype was seen more than once but under ten times. This chain links TRBV20-1 with TRBJ1-5; unclear D gene. Germline V CDR1 and CDR2: DFQATT, SNEGSKA (reference sequence). This CDR3 is built from 14 residues. The V end lost 4 bases, the J end lost 5 bases, and 15 bases lay between the germline ends. CDR3 sequence reads: CSANKERVDQPQHF. CDR3 in DNA: TGCAGTGCTAATAAGGAAAGGGTCGATCAGCCCCAGCATTTT.